These T cell receptor beta chains were read from a single sample in a study of blood T cell repertoires in COVID-19. Measured with immunoSEQ multiplex PCR; TCRdb has only the in-frame clones, and not every one. The sample shows around 140,000 clones, about 79% of them seen only once. Sequences were obtained from peripheral blood. The source is a woman of 80 years or more with active or convalescent COVID-19. CDR3s include the opening cysteine and the closing phenylalanine or tryptophan. The D gene is left open where the match is weak. Clone size is given for some rows only: seen once, a few or many times, or a class if the clone is expanded.

D gene | J gene | V gene | clone size | CDR3 DNA | CDR3 protein
TRBD2 | TRBJ2-3 | TRBV15 | few | TGTGCCACCAGCAGGGGACTAGCGGGGGGGCGTGACACAGATACGCAGTATTTT | CATSRGLAGGRDTDTQYF
TRBD1 | TRBJ2-4 | TRBV6-1 | . | TGTGCCAGCAGTGAATTGGGACAGGGGAAAAACATTCAGTACTTC | CASSELGQGKNIQYF
TRBD1 | TRBJ1-2 | TRBV4-1 | . | TGCGCCAGCAGCCAAGGGACAGGGTATGGCTACACCTTC | CASSQGTGYGYTF
TRBD2 | TRBJ2-1 | TRBV18 | . | TGTGCCAGCTCACCAGGAGCGGGGCTCTACAATGAGCAGTTCTTC | CASSPGAGLYNEQFF
. | TRBJ2-1 | TRBV7-8 | . | TGTGCCAGCAGCTTAGTTACCGGGGGATCCTCCGAGGAGTTCTTC | CASSLVTGGSSEEFF
. | TRBJ1-3 | TRBV29-1 | . | TGCAGCGTTCAGACAGGAAACACCATATATTTT | CSVQTGNTIYF
. | TRBJ1-6 | TRBV2 | . | TGTGCCAGCAGTGAAGATGGTGCGGTCTATAATTCACCCCTCCACTTT | CASSEDGAVYNSPLHF
TRBD2 | TRBJ2-3 | TRBV27 | . | TGTGCCAGCAGTCCCCAAAGTGGACTAGCGGGGGGCCCAGATACGCAGTATTTT | CASSPQSGLAGGPDTQYF
. | TRBJ1-3 | TRBV9 | . | TGTGCCAGCAGCGTATTGGCCAACTCTGGAAACACCATATATTTT | CASSVLANSGNTIYF
. | TRBJ1-2 | TRBV6-1 | . | TGTGCCAGCAGTGAAGTAGCGAGTGGCTACACCTTC | CASSEVASGYTF
. | TRBJ1-4 | TRBV30 | . | TGTGCCTGGAGTGGATGGGGGGGGCGCAGAGAAAAACTGTTTTTT | CAWSGWGGRREKLFF
TRBD2 | TRBJ2-1 | TRBV5-1 | . | TGCGCCAGCAGCTACGGGACTAGCGGAAACAATGAGCAGTTCTTC | CASSYGTSGNNEQFF
. | TRBJ1-5 | TRBV12-3/TRBV12-4 | once | TGTGCCAGCAGCCCGGTTAGTGAGCCCCAGCATTTT | CASSPVSEPQHF